A selection of T cell receptor beta chains follows, all from one sample in a study of cytomegalovirus exposure and HLA in healthy donors. Profiled with immunoSEQ multiplex PCR; TCRdb holds only in-frame clones, not every one. The top ten clones hold 7.5% to 9.5% of a sample with some 120,000 clones, roughly three fifths of them seen once. Sequenced: PBMCs. Every receptor here comes from a woman aged 40-49 years in good health and CMV-seropositive. Both conserved end residues are part of each CDR3. A D gene is named only where the DNA matches it firmly. Clone size is not always given. Where it is, it says once, few, many or a class for expanded clones.

clone_size	j_call	d_call	v_call	cdr3_nt	cdr3_aa
few	TRBJ2-1	.	TRBV25-1	TGTGCCAGCAAGCAGGGTCCGTCCTACAATGAGCAGTTCTTC	CASKQGPSYNEQFF
few	TRBJ1-2	TRBD1	TRBV30	TGTGCCTGGGTACTTCAGGGGGCTTATTCGATTGGCTACACCTTC	CAWVLQGAYSIGYTF
once	TRBJ1-1	TRBD1	TRBV19	TGTGCCAGTAGTACAAGCGGGACAGGGTTTATAGAAGCTTTCTTT	CASSTSGTGFIEAFF
few	TRBJ1-3	.	TRBV4-2	TGTGCCAGCACTTCTGGAAACACCATATATTTT	CASTSGNTIYF
few	TRBJ2-6	.	TRBV28	TGTGCCACCCTATCTGGGGCCAACGTCCTGACTTTC	CATLSGANVLTF
.	TRBJ1-1	TRBD1	TRBV18	TGTGCCAGCTCACCTTTGAGGGACAGGGGAACTGAAGCTTTCTTT	CASSPLRDRGTEAFF
.	TRBJ2-7	TRBD2	TRBV14	TGTGCCAGCAGCCAAACGGGAGGCTACGAGCAGTACTTC	CASSQTGGYEQYF
.	TRBJ1-3	.	TRBV7-3	TGTGCCAGCAGCCCAGTGGGAGGAGGGGGAAACACCATATATTTT	CASSPVGGGGNTIYF
.	TRBJ2-2	TRBD1	TRBV4-3	TGCGCCAGCAGCCAACGTCTTGGACAGGGGGCCGGCACCGGGGAGCTGTTTTTT	CASSQRLGQGAGTGELFF
few	TRBJ2-2	.	TRBV1	TGCACCAGCAGCCAAGAGGGACTAGCGGGCTTCGAACACCGGGGAGCTGTTTTT	CTSSQEGLAGFEHRGAVF
few	TRBJ2-7	TRBD1	TRBV6-5	TGTGCCAGCAGTTACCCCGGACAGGGTAGATACGAGCAGTACTTC	CASSYPGQGRYEQYF
.	TRBJ2-5	.	TRBV5-1	TGCGCCAGCAGCTTGGCTTCAACTCAAGAGACCCAGTACTTC	CASSLASTQETQYF
few	TRBJ2-7	.	TRBV6-1	.	CASSSSGTSDYEQYF
few	TRBJ2-1	TRBD2	TRBV27	TGTGCCAGCAGTTTTATCCTAGCGGGAGGTGATGAGCAGTTCTTC	CASSFILAGGDEQFF
.	TRBJ2-1	.	TRBV2	TGTGCCACCAATAGGGCTAGCGCGTTCAATGAGCAGTTCTTC	CATNRASAFNEQFF
.	TRBJ2-7	.	TRBV27	TGTGCCAGCAGTTTCGTGGACAGTCTCTACGAGCAGTACTTC	CASSFVDSLYEQYF
.	TRBJ2-3	TRBD1	TRBV7-2	TGTGCCAGCAGGCGAATCGGGACAGGTTCTTTCACAGATACGCAGTATTTT	CASRRIGTGSFTDTQYF
.	TRBJ2-3	TRBD2	TRBV4-3	TGCGCCAGCAGCCAAGGAGGGACTAGCGGGGGCTCAGATACGCAGTATTTT	CASSQGGTSGGSDTQYF
.	TRBJ1-1	.	TRBV11-2	TGTGCCAGCAGCTTAGATTCGGCAGGCCTCTCTGAAGCTTTCTTT	CASSLDSAGLSEAFF
.	TRBJ2-1	TRBD1	TRBV25-1	TGTGCCAGCAGTGGCCACGGGACAGGGAACTACAATGAGCAGTTCTTC	CASSGHGTGNYNEQFF
.	TRBJ2-3	.	TRBV5-4	TGTGCCAGCAGCTTGGAACCTAGCGAGATGGATACGCAGTATTTT	CASSLEPSEMDTQYF
.	TRBJ2-3	TRBD2	TRBV4-3	TGCGCCAGCAGCCCACAAGCGGGGCGCACAGATACGCAGTATTTT	CASSPQAGRTDTQYF
.	TRBJ1-1	.	TRBV7-9	TGTGCCAGCAGCCCTCCTACAGGGCCGAACACTGAAGCTTTCTTT	CASSPPTGPNTEAFF
few	TRBJ2-7	.	TRBV4-3	TGCGCCAGCAGCCAAGAACGGCTAGCACCCGGGAGTCTTTACGAGCAGTACTTC	CASSQERLAPGSLYEQYF
once	TRBJ2-7	TRBD2	TRBV27	TGTGCCAGCAGTTTGTCAACTAGCGGGTTTTACGAGCAGTACTTC	CASSLSTSGFYEQYF
.	TRBJ2-7	TRBD2	TRBV7-9	TGTGCCAGCAGCTCACTTAGCGGGAGACTCTACGAGCAGTACTTC	CASSSLSGRLYEQYF
.	TRBJ2-1	.	TRBV7-8	TGTGCCAGCAGCTTAATCCAGGGCGGCCACAATGAGCAGTTCTTC	CASSLIQGGHNEQFF
.	TRBJ1-2	.	TRBV19	TGTGCAGTTAGACAGTCCTATGGCTACACCTTC	CAVRQSYGYTF
.	TRBJ1-1	TRBD1	TRBV4-1	TGCGCCAGCAGCCACCCGGGACAGGGGTTCACTGAAGCTTTCTTT	CASSHPGQGFTEAFF
.	TRBJ2-3	.	TRBV2	TGTGCCAGCAGAGGACAGAGCACAGATACGCAGTATTTT	CASRGQSTDTQYF
few	TRBJ1-4	TRBD1	TRBV2	TGTGCCAGCAGTGGGGGGACAGAGGGCGAAAAACTGTTTTTT	CASSGGTEGEKLFF
.	TRBJ1-1	.	TRBV6-1	TGTGCCAGCACCCGACCCCCGGCAGGAGAAGCTTTCTTT	CASTRPPAGEAFF
few	TRBJ1-6	.	TRBV7-8	TGTGCCAGCAGTCGTACGGATTCACCCCTCCACTTT	CASSRTDSPLHF
.	TRBJ1-2	.	TRBV6-5	TGTGCCAGCACCCCGGGGGGGGCGGGGGGCTACACCTTC	CASTPGGAGGYTF
.	TRBJ2-1	TRBD2	TRBV7-8	TGTGCCAGCAGCCCACAACTAGCGGGAGTAGCCCATGAGCAGTTCTTC	CASSPQLAGVAHEQFF
.	TRBJ2-5	TRBD2	TRBV4-2	TGTGCCAGCAGCCAAGGGTACTCTAGCGGGAGCGAAGAGACCCAGTACTTC	CASSQGYSSGSEETQYF
.	TRBJ1-1	.	TRBV29-1	TGCAGCGCCGGACAGTACCCAATGAACACTGAAGCTTTCTTT	CSAGQYPMNTEAFF
.	TRBJ2-1	.	TRBV2	TGTGCCAGCAGTGTTATAGGGGGCAATGAGCAGTTCTTC	CASSVIGGNEQFF
.	TRBJ2-5	TRBD1	TRBV5-4	TGTGCCAGCAGCCCCGGGACAGGGGGGCAAGAGACCCAGTACTTC	CASSPGTGGQETQYF
.	TRBJ2-3	TRBD1	TRBV18	TGTGCCAGCTCAAGACTGGACAGGGATACGCAGTATTTT	CASSRLDRDTQYF
.	TRBJ2-1	.	TRBV5-6	TGTGCCAGCAGCCCGCCGCTCAGGGGACGCTCCTACAATGAGCAGTTCTTC	CASSPPLRGRSYNEQFF
.	TRBJ2-1	TRBD2	TRBV7-3	TGTGCCAGCAGCTTAACCAGCGGGGCGGAGAATGAGCAGTTCTTC	CASSLTSGAENEQFF
few	TRBJ1-5	.	TRBV2	TGTGCCAGCAGTGAAGGGCGGAAAAATCAGCCCCAGCATTTT	CASSEGRKNQPQHF
.	TRBJ2-1	TRBD2	TRBV6-5	TGTGCCAGCAGCCAACTAGCGGGAGTGGGAAATGAGCAGTTCTTC	CASSQLAGVGNEQFF
.	TRBJ1-1	.	TRBV2	TGTGCCAGCAGTAATACCAGGGTCCTGAACACTGAAGCTTTCTTT	CASSNTRVLNTEAFF
.	TRBJ2-7	.	TRBV5-1	TGCGCCAGCAGCTTGGTACAGGGAGTCCACGAGCAGTACTTC	CASSLVQGVHEQYF
.	TRBJ2-3	TRBD2	TRBV9	TGTGCCAGCAGCGTAGCCCTCTACGGACTAGCGGGAGGGACAGATACGCAGTATTTT	CASSVALYGLAGGTDTQYF
once	TRBJ1-5	.	TRBV29-1	TGCAGCGCCATCAGGGTTGGCCCAATGAGCAATCAGCCCCAGCATTTT	CSAIRVGPMSNQPQHF
.	TRBJ1-2	.	TRBV28	TGTGCCAGCAGTTCCGAGCCTAGAGGGGGGGGGAACTATGGCTACACCTTC	CASSSEPRGGGNYGYTF
once	TRBJ2-1	.	TRBV5-1	TGCGCCAGCAGCTTGGACAGCTACAATGAGCAGTTCTTC	CASSLDSYNEQFF
.	TRBJ2-3	TRBD2	TRBV4-2	TGTGCCAGCAGCAAATCCGGGACTACAGCAGATACGCAGTATTTT	CASSKSGTTADTQYF
.	TRBJ2-3	.	TRBV9	TGTGCCAGCAGTCAACAGGGATTTAGCACAGATACGCAGTATTTT	CASSQQGFSTDTQYF
.	TRBJ2-3	TRBD2	TRBV5-5	TGTGCCAGCCGGACTAGCGGGACCGATACGCAGTATTTT	CASRTSGTDTQYF
.	TRBJ2-7	.	TRBV7-2	TGTGCCAGCAGCCCTGCCAGGGGCTCCTACGAGCAGTACTTC	CASSPARGSYEQYF
.	TRBJ2-7	.	TRBV27	TGTGCCAGCGGACGAGGGGGAGCCAGCTACGAGCAGTACTTC	CASGRGGASYEQYF